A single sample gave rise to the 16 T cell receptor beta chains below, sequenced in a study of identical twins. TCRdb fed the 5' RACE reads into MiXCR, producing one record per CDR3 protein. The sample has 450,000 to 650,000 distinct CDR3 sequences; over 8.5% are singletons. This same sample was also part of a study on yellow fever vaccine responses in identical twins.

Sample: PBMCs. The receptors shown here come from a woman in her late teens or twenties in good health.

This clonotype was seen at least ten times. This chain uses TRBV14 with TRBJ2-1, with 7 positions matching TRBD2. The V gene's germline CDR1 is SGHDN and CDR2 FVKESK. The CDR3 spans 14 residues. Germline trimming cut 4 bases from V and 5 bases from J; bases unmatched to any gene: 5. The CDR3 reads CASSRSGLDNEQFF. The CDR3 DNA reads TGTGCCAGCAGCCGAAGCGGACTAGACAATGAGCAGTTCTTC.

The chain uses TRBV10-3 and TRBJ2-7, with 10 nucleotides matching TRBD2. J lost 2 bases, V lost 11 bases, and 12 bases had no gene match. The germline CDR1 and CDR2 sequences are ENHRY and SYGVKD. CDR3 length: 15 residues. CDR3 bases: TGTGCCTCAACGGCGGGTAGCGGGGGGACCTACGAGCAGTACTTC. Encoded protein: CASTAGSGGTYEQYF.

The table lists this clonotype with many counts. CDR3 in amino acids: CATQGMSTDTQYF. As DNA, the CDR3 is TGTGCCACACAGGGAATGAGCACAGATACGCAGTATTTT. The chain employs TRBV24-1 and TRBJ2-3, with D perhaps TRBD1 (6 bases). The germline CDR1 and CDR2 sequences are KGHDR and SFDVKD. V lost 10 bases to trimming and J lost 0 bases, with 10 bases between them. CDR3 length equals 13 residues.

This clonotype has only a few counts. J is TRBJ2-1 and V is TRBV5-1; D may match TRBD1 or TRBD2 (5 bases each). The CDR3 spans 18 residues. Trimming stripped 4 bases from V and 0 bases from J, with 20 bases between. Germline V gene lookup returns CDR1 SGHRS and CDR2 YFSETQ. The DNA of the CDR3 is TGCGCCAGCAGCCCGACGGGACCCCCGACTGGCTCCTACAATGAGCAGTTCTTC. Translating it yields CASSPTGPPTGSYNEQFF.

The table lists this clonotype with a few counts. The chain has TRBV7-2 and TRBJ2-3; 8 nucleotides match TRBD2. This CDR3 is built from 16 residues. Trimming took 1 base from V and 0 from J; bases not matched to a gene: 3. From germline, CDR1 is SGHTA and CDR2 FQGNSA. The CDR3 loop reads CASSLVASGSTDTQYF. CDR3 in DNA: TGTGCCAGCAGCTTAGTTGCTAGCGGGAGCACAGATACGCAGTATTTT.

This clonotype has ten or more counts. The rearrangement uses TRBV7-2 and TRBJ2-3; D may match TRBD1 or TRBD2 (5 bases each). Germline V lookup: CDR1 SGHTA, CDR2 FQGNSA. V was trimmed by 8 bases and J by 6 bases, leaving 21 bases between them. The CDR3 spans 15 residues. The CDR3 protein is CASAFPGRGMDTQYF. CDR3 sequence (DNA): TGTGCCAGCGCCTTTCCGGGACGGGGCATGGATACGCAGTATTTT.

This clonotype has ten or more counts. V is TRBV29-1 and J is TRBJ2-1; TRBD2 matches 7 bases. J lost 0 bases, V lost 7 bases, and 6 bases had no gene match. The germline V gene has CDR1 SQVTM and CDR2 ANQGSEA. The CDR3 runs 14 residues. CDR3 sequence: CSAPLASSYNEQFF. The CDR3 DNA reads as TGCAGCGCTCCACTAGCGAGCTCCTACAATGAGCAGTTCTTC.

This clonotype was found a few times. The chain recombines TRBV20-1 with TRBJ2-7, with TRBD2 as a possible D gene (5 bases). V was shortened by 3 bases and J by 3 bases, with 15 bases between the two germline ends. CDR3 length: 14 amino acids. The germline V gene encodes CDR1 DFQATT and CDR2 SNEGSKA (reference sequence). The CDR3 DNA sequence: TGCAGTGCTAGTCAGTACAGCGGCGGCTACGAGCAGTACTTC. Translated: CSASQYSGGYEQYF.

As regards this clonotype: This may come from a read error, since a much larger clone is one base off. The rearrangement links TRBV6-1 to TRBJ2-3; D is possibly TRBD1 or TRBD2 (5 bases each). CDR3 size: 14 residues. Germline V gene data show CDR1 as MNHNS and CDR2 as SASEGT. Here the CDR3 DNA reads TGTGCCATCAGTCGGGGCTTAAAGGCAGATACGCAGTATTTT. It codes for CAISRGLKADTQYF.

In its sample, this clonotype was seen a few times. The CDR3 spells CASSSTGGTSVEQFF. CDR3 coding DNA: TGCGCCAGCAGCTCTACAGGGGGCACTTCAGTTGAGCAGTTCTTC. The V call is TRBV5-1, the J call TRBJ2-1; 9 bases agree with TRBD1. Trimming at V came to 3 bases and at J to 9 bases, leaving 10 bases not matched to a gene. The CDR3 sequence is 15 residues long. CDR1 and CDR2 (germline): SGHRS, YFSETQ.

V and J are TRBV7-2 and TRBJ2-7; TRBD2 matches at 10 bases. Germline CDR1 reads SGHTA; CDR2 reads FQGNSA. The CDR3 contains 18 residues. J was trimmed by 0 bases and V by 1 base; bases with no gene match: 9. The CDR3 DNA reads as TGTGCCAGCAGCTTAGGGCCGGGACTAGCGTTGAGCTCCTACGAGCAGTACTTC. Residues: CASSLGPGLALSSYEQYF.

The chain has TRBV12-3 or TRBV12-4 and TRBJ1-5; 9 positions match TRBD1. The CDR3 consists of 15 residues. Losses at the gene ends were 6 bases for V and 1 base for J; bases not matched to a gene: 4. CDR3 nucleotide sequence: TGTGCCAGCAGGGAACAGGGGGCAAGCAATCAGCCCCAGCATTTT. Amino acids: CASREQGASNQPQHF.

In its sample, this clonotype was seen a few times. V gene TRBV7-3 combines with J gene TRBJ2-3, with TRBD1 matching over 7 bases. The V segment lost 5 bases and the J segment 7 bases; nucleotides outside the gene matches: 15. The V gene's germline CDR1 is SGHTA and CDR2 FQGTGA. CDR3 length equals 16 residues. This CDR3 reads CASSEGFLGGRYTQYF. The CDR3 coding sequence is TGTGCCAGCAGCGAGGGGTTCTTAGGGGGCAGATATACGCAGTATTTT.

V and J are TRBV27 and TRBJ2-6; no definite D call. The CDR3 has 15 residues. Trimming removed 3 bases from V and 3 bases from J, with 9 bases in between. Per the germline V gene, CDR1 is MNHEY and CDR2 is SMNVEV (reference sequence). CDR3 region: CASSFFGYGANVLTF. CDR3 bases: TGTGCCAGCAGTTTTTTTGGTTATGGGGCCAACGTCCTGACTTTC.

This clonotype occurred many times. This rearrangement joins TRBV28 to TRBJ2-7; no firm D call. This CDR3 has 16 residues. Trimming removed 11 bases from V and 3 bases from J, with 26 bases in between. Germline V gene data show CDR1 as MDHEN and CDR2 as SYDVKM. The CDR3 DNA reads TGTGCCGTTCAATTCGGCTTTTCCTTCCAAAACTACGAGCAGTACTTC. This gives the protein CAVQFGFSFQNYEQYF. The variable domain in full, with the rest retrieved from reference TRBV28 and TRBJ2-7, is DVKVTQSSRYLVKRTGEKVFLECVQDMDHENMFWYRQDPGLGLRLIYFSYDVKMKEKGDIPEGYSVSREKKERFSLILESASTNQTSMYLCAVQFGFSFQNYEQYFGPGTRLTVT.

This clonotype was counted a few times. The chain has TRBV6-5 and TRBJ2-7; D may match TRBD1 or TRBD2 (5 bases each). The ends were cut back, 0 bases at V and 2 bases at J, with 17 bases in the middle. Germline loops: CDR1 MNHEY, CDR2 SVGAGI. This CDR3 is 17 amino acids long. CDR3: CASSYSPSGRATYEQYF. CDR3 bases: TGTGCCAGCAGTTACTCTCCTTCAGGGCGGGCAACCTACGAGCAGTACTTC.